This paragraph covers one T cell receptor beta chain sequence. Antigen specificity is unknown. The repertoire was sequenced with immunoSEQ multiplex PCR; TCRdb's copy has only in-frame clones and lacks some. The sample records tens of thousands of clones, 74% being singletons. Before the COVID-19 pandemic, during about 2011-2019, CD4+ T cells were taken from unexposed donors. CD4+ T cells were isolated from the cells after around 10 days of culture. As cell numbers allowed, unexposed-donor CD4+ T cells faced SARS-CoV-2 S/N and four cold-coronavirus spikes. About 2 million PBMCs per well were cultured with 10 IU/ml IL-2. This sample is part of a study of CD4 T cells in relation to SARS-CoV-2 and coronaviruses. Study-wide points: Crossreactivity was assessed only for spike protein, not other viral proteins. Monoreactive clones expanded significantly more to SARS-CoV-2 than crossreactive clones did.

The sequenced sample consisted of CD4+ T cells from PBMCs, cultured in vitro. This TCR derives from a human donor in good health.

The CDR3 sequence: CASKTSGSYEQYF. The CDR3 DNA reads TGCGCCAGCAAGACTAGCGGGAGCTACGAGCAGTACTTC. This sequence joins TRBV5-1 and TRBJ2-7, with 12 positions matching TRBD2. This CDR3 has 13 residues. Unmatched junction bases numbered 1, after V lost 6 bases and J lost 3 bases. Germline V gives CDR1 SGHRS, CDR2 YFSETQ. Based on the CDR3 plus reference TRBV5-1 and TRBJ2-7, the full variable domain is KAGVTQTPRYLIKTRGQQVTLSCSPISGHRSVSWYQQTPGQGLQFLFEYFSETQRNKGNFPGRFSGRQFSNSRSEMNVSTLELGDSALYLCASKTSGSYEQYFGPGTRLTVT.